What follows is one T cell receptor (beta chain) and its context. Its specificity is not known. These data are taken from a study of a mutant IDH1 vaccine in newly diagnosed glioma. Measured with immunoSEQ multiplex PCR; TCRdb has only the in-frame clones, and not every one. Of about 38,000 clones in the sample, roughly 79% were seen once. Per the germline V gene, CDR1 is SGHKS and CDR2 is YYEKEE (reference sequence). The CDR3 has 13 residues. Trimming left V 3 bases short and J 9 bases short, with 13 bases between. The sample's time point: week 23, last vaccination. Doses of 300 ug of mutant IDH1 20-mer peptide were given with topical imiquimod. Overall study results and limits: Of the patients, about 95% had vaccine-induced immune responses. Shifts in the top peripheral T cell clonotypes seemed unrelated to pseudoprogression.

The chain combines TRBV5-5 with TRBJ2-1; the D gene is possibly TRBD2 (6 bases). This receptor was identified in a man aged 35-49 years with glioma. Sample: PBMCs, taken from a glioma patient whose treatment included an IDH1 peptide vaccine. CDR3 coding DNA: TGTGCCAGCAGCTGGGAGCCTAGCGCTGAGCAGTTCTTC. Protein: CASSWEPSAEQFF.